This TCR beta chain was recovered during a study of cytomegalovirus exposure and HLA in healthy donors. Study results and caveats: An analysis that was carried out later associated 16,951 TCR beta sequences with HLA alleles at 0.05 false discovery rate. The study flagged around 160 TCR beta chains as cytomegalovirus-associated. Links to common viral pathogens appeared, in a later analysis, for several of the most significant clusters.

With respect to this clone: Its specificity is unknown.

The PCR ran on 60 Vbeta and 13 Jbeta primers. The protocol was immunoSEQ multiplex PCR, while the TCRdb copy is restricted to in-frame clones and leaves out a portion. The table includes 100,000 to 150,000 clones, about 63% detected once. The CDR3 runs 14 residues. CDR1 is SGHRS and CDR2 is YFSETQ in the germline V gene. Losses at the gene ends were 5 bases for V and 3 bases for J; bases not matched to a gene: 7. This chain uses TRBV5-1 with TRBJ1-1; 7 nucleotides match TRBD1. The sequenced sample consisted of PBMCs. This clonotype was sampled from a man between 25 and 39 years old in good health and CMV-seropositive. The CDR3 loop reads CASRTGQPDTEAFF. CDR3 DNA sequence: TGCGCCAGCAGGACGGGACAGCCAGACACTGAAGCTTTCTTT.